The source of this TCR beta chain is a study of cytomegalovirus exposure and HLA in healthy donors. Study summary: Earlier, approximately 110 million unique TCR beta sequences were recovered from about 200 million T cells by an analysis. Most genotyped donors, 65% to 90% of about 400, had Caucasian-associated genetic ancestry. Study outcomes and limitations: Reports state that TCR beta sequences accurately predicted most subjects' HLA-A and HLA-B alleles.

The CDR3 length is 10 residues. Looked up from germline, CDR1 is GTSNPN and CDR2 is SVGIG (reference sequence). Trimming took 8 bases from V and 7 from J, leaving 11 bases between them. Worth noting for this clone: Its matching antigen is unknown.

The donors, nominally healthy at sampling, likely had unrecorded immune exposures. 60 Vbeta and 13 Jbeta primers were used in PCR. Some clones are missing from TCRdb's copy, which holds only in-frame ones; the method was immunoSEQ multiplex PCR. The repertoire holds some 130,000 clones, with roughly 83% as singletons. Sample: PBMCs. This chain connects TRBV30 to TRBJ1-2, with D possibly TRBD1 on 5 matching bases. The clonotype originates from a man younger than 35 in good health and CMV-seronegative. The CDR3 spells CARWRGGYTF. The CDR3 DNA is TGTGCCCGTTGGAGGGGTGGCTACACCTTC.